This section outlines one T cell receptor beta chain sequence together with its context. Its specificity is not known. This entry comes from a study of T cell responses to AZD1222 COVID-19 vaccine. Germline loops: CDR1 SGHRS, CDR2 YFSETQ. The CDR3 loop spans 16 amino acids. Trimming removed 2 bases from V and 9 bases from J; junction bases left unmatched: 8. Study conclusions and caveats: Vaccine-related CD4 TCRs covered spike, predominating at 160-218 and 743-854. Repertoire sampling occurred only after the peak T cell response.

Assay: immunoSEQ multiplex PCR; the TCRdb copy retains only in-frame clones and omits some. Here the sample spans tens of thousands of clones, 60% to 85% being singletons. This material consisted of peripheral blood, taken on day 0 of AZD1222 vaccination. The TCR comes from an adult in good health. The chain employs TRBV5-1 and TRBJ2-1; 13 bases agree with TRBD2. The CDR3 here is CASSLQLAGGLSEQFF. The DNA of the CDR3 is TGCGCCAGCAGCTTACAACTAGCGGGGGGGCTTAGTGAGCAGTTCTTC.